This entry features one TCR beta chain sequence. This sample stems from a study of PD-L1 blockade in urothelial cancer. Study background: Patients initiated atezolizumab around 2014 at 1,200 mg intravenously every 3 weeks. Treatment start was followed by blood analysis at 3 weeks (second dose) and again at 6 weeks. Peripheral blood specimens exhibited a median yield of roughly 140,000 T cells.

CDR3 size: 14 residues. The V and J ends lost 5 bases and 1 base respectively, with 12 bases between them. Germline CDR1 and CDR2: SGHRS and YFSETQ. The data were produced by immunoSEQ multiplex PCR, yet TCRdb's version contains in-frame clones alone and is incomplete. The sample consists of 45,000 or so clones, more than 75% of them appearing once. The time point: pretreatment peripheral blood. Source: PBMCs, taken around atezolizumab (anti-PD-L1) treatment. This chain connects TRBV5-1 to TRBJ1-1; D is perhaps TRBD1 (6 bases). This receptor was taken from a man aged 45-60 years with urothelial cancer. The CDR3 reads CASRGGQQNTEAFF. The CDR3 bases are TGCGCCAGCAGGGGTGGACAGCAGAACACTGAAGCTTTCTTT.